What follows is one T cell receptor beta chain and its context. Its target is unknown. Using its own MiXCR run on the RT-PCR reads, TCRdb lists one record per CDR3 protein. The profile shows a few hundred thousand distinct CDR3 sequences, approximately 10% of them singletons. The sample comes from a study of response to subunit inactivated influenza vaccine. Whole-study findings and limits: Researchers suggested that each seasonal influenza vaccination recruits few new T cells.

Trimming took off 10 bases at V and 0 bases at J, with 10 bases between the two ends. Germline CDR1 SGHTA, CDR2 FQGNSA. This CDR3 contains 13 residues. This TCR derives from a man aged 45 to 65 who received an inactivated influenza vaccine. The source was PBMCs from blood, collected 45 days after vaccination. The chain recombines TRBV7-2 with TRBJ2-4; TRBD1 is a possible D gene (5 bases). In nucleotides, the CDR3 is TGTGCCATACAGGCCCTAGCCAAAAACATTCAGTACTTC. It yields the protein CAIQALAKNIQYF.